Given below is one T cell receptor beta chain in context. Its antigen remains unidentified. This sample stems from a study of monozygotic twins with inflammatory bowel disease. Study results and limitations: Versus healthy twins, IBD patients showed fewer clonotypes shared with others, especially with disease activity. There was no way to distinguish the different T cell subtypes. Whereas healthy co-twins had higher TCRbeta diversity (inverse Simpson), IBD patients had lower diversity. Part of the variability in patient repertoires may have come from differing immunosuppressive treatments.

TCRdb re-called the 5' RACE reads, yielding one record per CDR3 amino acid sequence without DNA. This sample's clone table lists about 380,000 distinct CDR3 sequences. The CDR3 totals 15 residues. Germline V lookup: CDR1 SGHRS, CDR2 YFSETQ. The V call is TRBV5-1, the J call TRBJ2-1; TCRdb selects TRBD1, and the lack of DNA leaves this call unchecked. The clonotype comes from a human donor with ulcerative colitis or Crohn's disease, or a healthy co-twin of an affected twin (not recorded which). Sequenced input: blood. CDR3: CASSLSRGEPNEQFF.